Listed here are 6 T cell receptor beta chains from one sample, sequenced in a study of T cell responses to AZD1222 COVID-19 vaccine. Profiling relied on immunoSEQ multiplex PCR, and the TCRdb table lists in-frame clones only, not all of them. The sample contains under 95,000 clones, around 90% of which appear only once. Sequencing used peripheral blood, obtained 28 days after the second AZD1222 dose. These receptors all stem from an adult who received the AZD1222 COVID-19 vaccine.

This chain uses TRBV5-5 with TRBJ1-4, with D perhaps TRBD1 (6 bases). The CDR3 consists of 14 residues. The germline gives CDR1 SGHKS, CDR2 YYEKEE (reference sequence). V lost 2 bases and J 3 bases, leaving 8 bases between the germline ends. CDR3 in amino acids: CASSFGQPNEKLFF. The DNA for the CDR3 is TGTGCCAGCAGCTTCGGACAGCCTAATGAAAAACTGTTTTTT.

V gene TRBV5-1 combines with J gene TRBJ1-4, with TRBD1 identical over 7 bases. The CDR3 length is 16 residues. Unmatched junction bases numbered 13, after V lost 3 bases and J lost 8 bases. Per germline, CDR1 SGHRS and CDR2 YFSETQ. The CDR3 reads CASSSGTVSAGEKLFF. CDR3 sequence (DNA): TGCGCCAGCAGCTCCGGGACAGTTTCCGCGGGGGAAAAACTGTTTTTT.

The genes are TRBV24-1 and TRBJ2-5; no definite D call. In germline, CDR1 is KGHDR, CDR2 SFDVKD. The CDR3 extends over 12 amino acids. V was cut by 4 bases and J by 5 bases, with 7 bases left in between. The CDR3: CATSDTSETQYF. The DNA of the CDR3 is TGTGCCACCAGTGACACATCGGAGACCCAGTACTTC.

The chain carries TRBV5-1 and TRBJ2-5, with no clear D. Germline V gene sequence: CDR1 SGHRS, CDR2 YFSETQ. V was cut by 0 bases and J by 1 base, with 4 bases left in between. The CDR3 spans 13 residues. CDR3 residues: CASSLGSQETQYF. The DNA of the CDR3 is TGCGCCAGCAGCTTGGGCAGCCAAGAGACCCAGTACTTC.

CDR3 protein: CASSLGQGGTGELFF. CDR3 DNA: TGTGCCAGCAGCTTAGGGCAGGGGGGCACCGGGGAGCTGTTTTTT. This chain uses TRBV13 with TRBJ2-2, with D maybe TRBD1 (7 bases). The CDR3 is made up of 15 amino acids. Germline assignment: CDR1 PRHDT and CDR2 FYEKMQ (reference sequence). Trimming stripped 0 bases from V and 4 bases from J, with 9 bases between.

The chain couples TRBV3-1 (or the pseudogene TRBV3-2) to TRBJ2-5, with 9 nucleotides matching TRBD1. J was trimmed by 1 base and V by 6 bases; bases with no gene match: 6. Germline V gene lookup returns CDR1 LGHDT and CDR2 YNNKEL (reference sequence). The CDR3 is 15 residues long. The CDR3 sequence is CASSQGQGFQETQYF. CDR3 nucleotide sequence: TGTGCCAGCAGTCAGGGACAGGGTTTCCAAGAGACCCAGTACTTC.